This T cell receptor beta chain originates from a study of shared clonotypes between healthy human individuals. The study, taken as a whole, reports: Generation of non-shared clonotypes was less probable than generation of clonotypes shared by all four donors.

The repertoire was sequenced with immunoSEQ multiplex PCR; TCRdb's copy has only in-frame clones and lacks some. This table has about 2.5 million clones, 85% to 95% appearing once. About this clone itself: The antigen remains undetermined.

The sample comprised naive CD4+ T cells from PBMCs. The subset is: CD45RA+ positively selected. The sequence was obtained from a man aged 18 to 30 in good health. Some clones in this sample may be carry-over from other donors' samples.

The CDR3 sequence is CASSLAETLGGGYTF. CDR3 nucleotides: TGCGCCAGCAGCTTGGCCGAGACCCTAGGGGGTGGCTACACCTTC. The chain has TRBV5-1 and TRBJ1-2; D possibly corresponds to TRBD1 (6 bases). V shed 0 bases and J shed 7 bases, with 16 bases lying between them. Germline CDR1 SGHRS, CDR2 YFSETQ. This CDR3 contains 15 residues.